This record covers a single TCR beta chain. The data belong to a study of control samples from healthy donors and cancer patients. Sequencing was performed with immunoSEQ multiplex PCR; in TCRdb, only in-frame clones are kept and a portion is missing. This sample has tens of thousands of clones; roughly 86% occur once, and the top ten carry approximately 11%. The CDR3 sequence is 12 residues long. Unmatched junction bases numbered 5, after V lost 5 bases and J lost 6 bases. CDR1 is SGHRS, CDR2 YFSETQ, per germline. This chain links TRBV5-1 with TRBJ2-7; 7 bases fit TRBD2. Material for sequencing was PBMCs. The clonotype comes from a woman in her fifties or sixties with lung cancer. The CDR3 reads CASREIAGEQYF. Written as DNA, the CDR3 is TGCGCCAGCAGGGAGATAGCGGGCGAGCAGTACTTC.